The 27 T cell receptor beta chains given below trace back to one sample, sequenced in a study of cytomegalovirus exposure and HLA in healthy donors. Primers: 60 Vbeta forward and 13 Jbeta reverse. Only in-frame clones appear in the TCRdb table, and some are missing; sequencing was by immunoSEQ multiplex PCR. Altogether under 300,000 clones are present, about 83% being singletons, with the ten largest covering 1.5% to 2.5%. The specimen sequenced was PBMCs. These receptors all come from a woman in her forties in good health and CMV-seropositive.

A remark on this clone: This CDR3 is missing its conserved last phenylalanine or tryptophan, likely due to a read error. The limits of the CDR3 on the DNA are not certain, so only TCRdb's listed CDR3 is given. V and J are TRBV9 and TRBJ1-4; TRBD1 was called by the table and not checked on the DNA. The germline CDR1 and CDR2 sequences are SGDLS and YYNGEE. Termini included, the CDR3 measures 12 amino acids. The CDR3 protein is CAKTQTGMRLMR.

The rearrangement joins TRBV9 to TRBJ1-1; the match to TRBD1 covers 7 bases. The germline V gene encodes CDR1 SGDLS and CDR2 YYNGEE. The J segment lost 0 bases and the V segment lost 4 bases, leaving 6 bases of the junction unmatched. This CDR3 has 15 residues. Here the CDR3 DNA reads TGTGCCAGCAGCCCCTTGACAGGGTTGAACACTGAAGCTTTCTTT. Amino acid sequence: CASSPLTGLNTEAFF. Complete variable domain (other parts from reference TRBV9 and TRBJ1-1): DSGVTQTPKHLITATGQRVTLRCSPRSGDLSVYWYQQSLDQGLQFLIQYYNGEERAKGNILERFSAQQFPDLHSELNLSSLELGDSALYFCASSPLTGLNTEAFFGQGTRLTVV.

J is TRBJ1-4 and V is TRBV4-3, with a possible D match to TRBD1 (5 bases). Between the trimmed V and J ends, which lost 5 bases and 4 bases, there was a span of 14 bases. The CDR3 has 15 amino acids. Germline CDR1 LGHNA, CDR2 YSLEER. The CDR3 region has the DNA TGCGCCAGCAGCGGTACAGGAGGGTTTAATGAAAAACTGTTTTTT. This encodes CASSGTGGFNEKLFF.

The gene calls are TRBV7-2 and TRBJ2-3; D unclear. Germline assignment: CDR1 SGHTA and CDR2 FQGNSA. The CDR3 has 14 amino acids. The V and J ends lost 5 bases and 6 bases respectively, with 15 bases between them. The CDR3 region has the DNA TGTGCCAGCAGCCCCCAGAGGCCTGGGGATACGCAGTATTTT. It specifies CASSPQRPGDTQYF.

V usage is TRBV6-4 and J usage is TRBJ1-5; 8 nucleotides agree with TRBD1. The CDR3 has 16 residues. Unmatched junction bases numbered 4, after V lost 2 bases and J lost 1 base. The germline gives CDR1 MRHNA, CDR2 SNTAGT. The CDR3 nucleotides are TGTGCCAGCAGTGACAAGACAGGGGCCAGCAATCAGCCCCAGCATTTT. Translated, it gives CASSDKTGASNQPQHF.

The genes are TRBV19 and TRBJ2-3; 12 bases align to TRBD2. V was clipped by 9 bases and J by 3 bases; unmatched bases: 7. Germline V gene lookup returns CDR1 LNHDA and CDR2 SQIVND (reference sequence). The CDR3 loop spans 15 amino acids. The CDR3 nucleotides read TGTGCCAGCGGACTAGCGGGAATTCTTACAGATACGCAGTATTTT. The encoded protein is CASGLAGILTDTQYF. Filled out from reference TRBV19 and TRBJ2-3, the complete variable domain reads DGGITQSPKYLFRKEGQNVTLSCEQNLNHDAMYWYRQDPGQGLRLIYYSQIVNDFQKGDIAEGYSVSREKKESFPLTVTSAQKNPTAFYLCASGLAGILTDTQYFGPGTRLTVL.

The CDR3 region has the DNA TGTGCCAGCTCACCGTCTACCTACAATGAGCAGTTCTTC. This codes for CASSPSTYNEQFF. The V and J genes are TRBV18 and TRBJ2-1; D is unresolved. This CDR3 has 13 amino acids. The germline V and J ends were trimmed by 3 bases and 2 bases, with 5 bases remaining between them. CDR1 is KGHSH and CDR2 is LQKENI in the germline V gene.

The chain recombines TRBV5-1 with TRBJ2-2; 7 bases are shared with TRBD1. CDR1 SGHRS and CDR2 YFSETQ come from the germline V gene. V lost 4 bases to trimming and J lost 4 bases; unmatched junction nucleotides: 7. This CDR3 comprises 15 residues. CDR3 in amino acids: CASSPRQGGTGELFF. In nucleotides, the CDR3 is TGCGCCAGCAGCCCGAGACAGGGCGGCACCGGGGAGCTGTTTTTT.

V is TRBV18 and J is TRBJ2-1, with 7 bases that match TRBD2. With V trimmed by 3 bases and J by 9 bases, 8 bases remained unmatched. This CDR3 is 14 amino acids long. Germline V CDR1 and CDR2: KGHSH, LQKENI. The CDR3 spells CASSPAGARGEQFF. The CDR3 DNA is TGTGCCAGCTCACCGGCGGGAGCGAGGGGTGAGCAGTTCTTC.

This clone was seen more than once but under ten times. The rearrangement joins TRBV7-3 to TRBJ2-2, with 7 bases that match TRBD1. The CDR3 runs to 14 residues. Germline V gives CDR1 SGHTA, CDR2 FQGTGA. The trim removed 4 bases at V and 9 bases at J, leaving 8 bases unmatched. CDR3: CASSSRQGTRELFF. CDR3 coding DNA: TGTGCCAGCAGCTCCCGACAGGGTACTAGGGAGCTGTTTTTT. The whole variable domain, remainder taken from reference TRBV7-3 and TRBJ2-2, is GAGVSQTPSNKVTEKGKYVELRCDPISGHTALYWYRQSLGQGPEFLIYFQGTGAADDSGLPNDRFFAVRPEGSVSTLKIQRTERGDSAVYLCASSSRQGTRELFFGEGSRLTVL.

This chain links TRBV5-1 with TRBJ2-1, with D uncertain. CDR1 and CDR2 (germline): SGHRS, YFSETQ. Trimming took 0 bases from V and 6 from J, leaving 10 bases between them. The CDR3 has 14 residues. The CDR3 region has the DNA TGCGCCAGCAGCTTGGGGGTTGCGGCCAATGAGCAGTTCTTC. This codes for CASSLGVAANEQFF.

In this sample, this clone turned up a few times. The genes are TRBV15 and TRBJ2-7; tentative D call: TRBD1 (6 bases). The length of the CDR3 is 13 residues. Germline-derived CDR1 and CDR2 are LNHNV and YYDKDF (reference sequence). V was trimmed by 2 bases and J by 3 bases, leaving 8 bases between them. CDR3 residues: CATSRTTGYEQYF. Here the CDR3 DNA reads TGTGCCACCAGCAGAACGACAGGCTACGAGCAGTACTTC.

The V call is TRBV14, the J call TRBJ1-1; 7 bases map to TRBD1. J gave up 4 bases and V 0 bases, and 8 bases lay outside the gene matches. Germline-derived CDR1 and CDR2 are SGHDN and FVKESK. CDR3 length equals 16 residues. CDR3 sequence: CASSQERQQGPTEAFF. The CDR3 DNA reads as TGTGCCAGCAGCCAAGAACGACAACAGGGGCCCACTGAAGCTTTCTTT.

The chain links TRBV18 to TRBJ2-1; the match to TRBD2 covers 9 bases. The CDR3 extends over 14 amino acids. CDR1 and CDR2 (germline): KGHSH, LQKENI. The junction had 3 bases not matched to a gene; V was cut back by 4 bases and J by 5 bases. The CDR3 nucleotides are TGTGCCAGCTCACTCCTAGCGGGAAACAATGAGCAGTTCTTC. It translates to CASSLLAGNNEQFF. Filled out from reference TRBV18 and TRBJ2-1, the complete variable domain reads NAGVMQNPRHLVRRRGQEARLRCSPMKGHSHVYWYRQLPEEGLKFMVYLQKENIIDESGMPKERFSAEFPKEGPSILRIQQVVRGDSAAYFCASSLLAGNNEQFFGPGTRLTVL.

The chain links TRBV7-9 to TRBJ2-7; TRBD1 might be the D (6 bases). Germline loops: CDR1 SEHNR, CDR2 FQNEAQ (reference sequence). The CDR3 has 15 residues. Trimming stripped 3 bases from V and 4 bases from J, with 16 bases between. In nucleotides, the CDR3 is TGTGCCAGCAGCTTCGGGACACAACGAGGATACGAGCAGTACTTC. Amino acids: CASSFGTQRGYEQYF.

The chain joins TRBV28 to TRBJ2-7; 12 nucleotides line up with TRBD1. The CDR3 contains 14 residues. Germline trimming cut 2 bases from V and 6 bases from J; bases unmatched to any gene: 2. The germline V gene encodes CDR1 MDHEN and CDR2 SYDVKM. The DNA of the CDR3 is TGTGCCAGCAGTTTAGGGGACAGGGGGCGCGAGCAGTACTTC. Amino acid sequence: CASSLGDRGREQYF.

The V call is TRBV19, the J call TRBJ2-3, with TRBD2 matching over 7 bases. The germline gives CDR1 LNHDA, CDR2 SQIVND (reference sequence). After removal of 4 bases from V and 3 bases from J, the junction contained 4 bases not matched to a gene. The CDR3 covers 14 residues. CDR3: CASSSGLDTDTQYF. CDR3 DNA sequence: TGTGCCAGTAGTAGCGGACTAGATACAGATACGCAGTATTTT.

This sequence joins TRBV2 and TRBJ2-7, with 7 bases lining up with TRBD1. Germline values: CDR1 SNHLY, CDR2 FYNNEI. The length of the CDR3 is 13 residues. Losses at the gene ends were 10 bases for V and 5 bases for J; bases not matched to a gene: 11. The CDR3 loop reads CATNRDRANEQYF. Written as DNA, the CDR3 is TGTGCCACAAACAGAGACAGGGCGAACGAGCAGTACTTC.

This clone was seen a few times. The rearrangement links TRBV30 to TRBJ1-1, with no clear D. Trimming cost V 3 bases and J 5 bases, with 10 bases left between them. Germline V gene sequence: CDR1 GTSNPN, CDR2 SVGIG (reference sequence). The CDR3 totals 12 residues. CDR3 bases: TGTGCCTGGAGCCCGGGGAGGACTGAAGCTTTCTTT. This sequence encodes CAWSPGRTEAFF.

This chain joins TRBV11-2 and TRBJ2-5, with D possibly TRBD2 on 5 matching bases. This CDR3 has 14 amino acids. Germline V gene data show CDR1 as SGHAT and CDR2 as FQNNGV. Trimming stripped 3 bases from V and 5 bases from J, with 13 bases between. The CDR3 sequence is CASSFWESGETQYF. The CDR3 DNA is TGTGCCAGCAGCTTTTGGGAATCGGGGGAGACCCAGTACTTC.

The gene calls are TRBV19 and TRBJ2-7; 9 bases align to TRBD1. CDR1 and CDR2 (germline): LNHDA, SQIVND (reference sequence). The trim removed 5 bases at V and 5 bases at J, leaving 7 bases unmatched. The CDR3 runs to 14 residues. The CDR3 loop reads CASSRRDRVHEQYF. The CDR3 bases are TGTGCCAGTAGTCGCCGGGACAGGGTGCACGAGCAGTACTTC. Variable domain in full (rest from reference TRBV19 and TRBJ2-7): DGGITQSPKYLFRKEGQNVTLSCEQNLNHDAMYWYRQDPGQGLRLIYYSQIVNDFQKGDIAEGYSVSREKKESFPLTVTSAQKNPTAFYLCASSRRDRVHEQYFGPGTRLTVT.

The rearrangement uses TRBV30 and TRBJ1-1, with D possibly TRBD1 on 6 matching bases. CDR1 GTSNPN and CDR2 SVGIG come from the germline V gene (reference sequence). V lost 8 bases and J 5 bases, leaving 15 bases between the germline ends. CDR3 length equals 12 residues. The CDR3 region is CARRAGETEAFF. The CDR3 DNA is TGTGCCCGCCGGGCAGGGGAAACTGAAGCTTTCTTT. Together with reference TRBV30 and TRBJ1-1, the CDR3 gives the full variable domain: SQTIHQWPATLVQPVGSPLSLECTVEGTSNPNLYWYRQAAGRGLQLLFYSVGIGQISSEVPQNLSASRPQDRQFILSSKKLLLSDSGFYLCARRAGETEAFFGQGTRLTVV.

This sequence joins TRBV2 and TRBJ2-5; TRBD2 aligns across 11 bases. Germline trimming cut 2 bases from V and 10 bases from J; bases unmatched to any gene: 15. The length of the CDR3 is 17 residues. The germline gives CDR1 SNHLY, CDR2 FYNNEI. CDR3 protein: CASSETWGRSGRADQYF. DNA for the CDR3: TGTGCCAGCAGTGAAACTTGGGGTCGTAGCGGGAGGGCCGACCAGTACTTC.

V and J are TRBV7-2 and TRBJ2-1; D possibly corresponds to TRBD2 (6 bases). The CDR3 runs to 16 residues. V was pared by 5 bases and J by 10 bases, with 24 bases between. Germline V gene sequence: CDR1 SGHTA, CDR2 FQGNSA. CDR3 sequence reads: CASSPARGAHSWEQFF. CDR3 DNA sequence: TGTGCCAGCAGCCCAGCTCGCGGGGCACATTCGTGGGAGCAGTTCTTC.

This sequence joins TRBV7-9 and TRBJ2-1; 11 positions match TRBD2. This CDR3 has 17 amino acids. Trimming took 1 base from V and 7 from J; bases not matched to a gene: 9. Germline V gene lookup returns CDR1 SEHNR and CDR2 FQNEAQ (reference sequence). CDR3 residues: CASSLGWVAGGPNEQFF. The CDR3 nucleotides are TGTGCCAGCAGCTTAGGGTGGGTAGCGGGAGGGCCGAATGAGCAGTTCTTC.

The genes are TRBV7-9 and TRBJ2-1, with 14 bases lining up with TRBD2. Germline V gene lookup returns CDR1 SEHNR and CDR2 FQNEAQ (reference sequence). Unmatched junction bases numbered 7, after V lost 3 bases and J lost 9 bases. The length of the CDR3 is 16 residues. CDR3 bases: TGTGCCAGCAGCTTCGGACTAGCGGGAGGTCAGGGTGAGCAGTTCTTC. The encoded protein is CASSFGLAGGQGEQFF.

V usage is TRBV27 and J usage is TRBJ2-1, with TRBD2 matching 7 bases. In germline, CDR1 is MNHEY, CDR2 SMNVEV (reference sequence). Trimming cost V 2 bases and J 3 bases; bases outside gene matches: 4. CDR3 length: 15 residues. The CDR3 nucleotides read TGTGCCAGCAGTTTAAAACTAGCGATCTACAATGAGCAGTTCTTC. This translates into CASSLKLAIYNEQFF.